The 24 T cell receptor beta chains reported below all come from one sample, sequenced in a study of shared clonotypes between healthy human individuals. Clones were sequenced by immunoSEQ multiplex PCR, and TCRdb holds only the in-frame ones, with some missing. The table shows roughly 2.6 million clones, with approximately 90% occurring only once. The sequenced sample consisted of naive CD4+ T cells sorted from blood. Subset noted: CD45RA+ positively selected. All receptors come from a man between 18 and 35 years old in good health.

The CDR3 here is CASSYPPGTQYF. The CDR3 DNA is TGTGCCAGCAGCTACCCTCCCGGGACGCAGTATTTT. The chain has TRBV5-6 and TRBJ2-3; no definite D call. There are 12 residues in the CDR3. Germline V gene sequence: CDR1 SGHDT, CDR2 YYEEEE. The ends were cut back, 3 bases at V and 9 bases at J, with 11 bases in the middle.

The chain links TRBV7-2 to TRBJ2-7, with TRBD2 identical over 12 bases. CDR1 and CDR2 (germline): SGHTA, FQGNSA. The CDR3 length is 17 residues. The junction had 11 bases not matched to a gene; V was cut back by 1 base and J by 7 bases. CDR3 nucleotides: TGTGCCAGCAGCTTAGACGCCTGGACTAGCGGGACAGGGGAGCAGTACTTC. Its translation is CASSLDAWTSGTGEQYF.

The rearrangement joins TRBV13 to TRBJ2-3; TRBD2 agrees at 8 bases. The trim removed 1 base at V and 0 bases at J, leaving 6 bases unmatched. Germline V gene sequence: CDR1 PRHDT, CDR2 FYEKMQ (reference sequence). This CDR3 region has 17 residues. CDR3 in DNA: TGTGCCAGCAGCTTAGAGGGACTAGTCCCGAGCACAGATACGCAGTATTTT. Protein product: CASSLEGLVPSTDTQYF.

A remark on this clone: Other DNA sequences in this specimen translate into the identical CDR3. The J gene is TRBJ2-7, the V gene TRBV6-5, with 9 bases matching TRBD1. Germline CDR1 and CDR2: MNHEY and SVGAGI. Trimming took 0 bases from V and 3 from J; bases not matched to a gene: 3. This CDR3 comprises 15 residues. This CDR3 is CASSYSPGQGYEQYF. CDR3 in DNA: TGTGCCAGCAGTTACTCACCGGGACAGGGCTACGAGCAGTACTTC.

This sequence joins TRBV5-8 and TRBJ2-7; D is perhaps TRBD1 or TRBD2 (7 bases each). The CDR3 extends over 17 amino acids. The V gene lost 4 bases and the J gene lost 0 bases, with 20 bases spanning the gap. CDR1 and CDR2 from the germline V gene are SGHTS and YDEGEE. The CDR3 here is CASSKNRGGMSSYEQYF. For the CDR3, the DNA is TGTGCCAGCAGCAAGAACAGGGGAGGGATGAGCTCCTACGAGCAGTACTTC.

The CDR3 spells CASSIYLGTGGSYSNQPQHF. The CDR3 coding sequence is TGTGCCAGTAGTATCTACTTAGGGACAGGTGGAAGCTATAGCAATCAGCCCCAGCATTTT. V and J are TRBV19 and TRBJ1-5; 8 bases map to TRBD1. Germline-derived CDR1 and CDR2 are LNHDA and SQIVND (reference sequence). V lost 3 bases and J lost 0; bases outside the gene matches: 16. This CDR3 has 20 residues. The variable domain in full, completed from reference TRBV19 and TRBJ1-5, reads DGGITQSPKYLFRKEGQNVTLSCEQNLNHDAMYWYRQDPGQGLRLIYYSQIVNDFQKGDIAEGYSVSREKKESFPLTVTSAQKNPTAFYLCASSIYLGTGGSYSNQPQHFGDGTRLSIL.

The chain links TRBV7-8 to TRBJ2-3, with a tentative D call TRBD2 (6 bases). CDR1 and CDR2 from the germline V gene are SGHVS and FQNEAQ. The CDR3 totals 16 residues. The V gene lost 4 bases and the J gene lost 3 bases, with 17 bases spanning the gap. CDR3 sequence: CASSSRDGVLTDTQYF. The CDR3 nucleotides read TGTGCCAGCAGCTCGCGGGACGGGGTTCTGACAGATACGCAGTATTTT.

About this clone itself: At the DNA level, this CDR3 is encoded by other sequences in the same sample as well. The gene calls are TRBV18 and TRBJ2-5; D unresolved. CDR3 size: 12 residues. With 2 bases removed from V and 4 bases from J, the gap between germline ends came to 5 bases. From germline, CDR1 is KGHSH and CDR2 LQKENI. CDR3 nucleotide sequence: TGTGCCAGCTCACCATTAGCAGAGACCCAGTACTTC. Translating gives CASSPLAETQYF.

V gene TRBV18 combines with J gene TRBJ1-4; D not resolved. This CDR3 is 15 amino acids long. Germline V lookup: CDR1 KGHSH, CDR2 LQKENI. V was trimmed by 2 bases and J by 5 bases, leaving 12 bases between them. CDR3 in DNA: TGTGCCAGCTCACCAGGTCGAGTGGGCAATGAAAAACTGTTTTTT. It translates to CASSPGRVGNEKLFF.

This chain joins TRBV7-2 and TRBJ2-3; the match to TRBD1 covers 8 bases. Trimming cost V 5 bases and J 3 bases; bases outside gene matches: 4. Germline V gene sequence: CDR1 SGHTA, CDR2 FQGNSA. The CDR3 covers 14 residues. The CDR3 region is CASSPGGLTDTQYF. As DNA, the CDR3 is TGTGCCAGCAGCCCAGGGGGCTTAACAGATACGCAGTATTTT. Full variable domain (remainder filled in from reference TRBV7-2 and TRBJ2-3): GAGVSQSPSNKVTEKGKDVELRCDPISGHTALYWYRQSLGQGLEFLIYFQGNSAPDKSGLPSDRFSAERTGGSVSTLTIQRTQQEDSAVYLCASSPGGLTDTQYFGPGTRLTVL.

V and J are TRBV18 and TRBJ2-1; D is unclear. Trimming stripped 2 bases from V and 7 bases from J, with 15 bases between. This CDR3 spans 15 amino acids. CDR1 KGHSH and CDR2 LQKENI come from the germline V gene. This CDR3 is CASSPVDGPSNEQFF. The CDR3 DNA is TGTGCCAGCTCACCAGTTGATGGGCCCTCTAATGAGCAGTTCTTC.

The CDR3 reads CSGVTSDTDTQYF. The DNA for the CDR3 is TGCAGCGGCGTTACTAGCGACACAGATACGCAGTATTTT. The V call is TRBV29-1, the J call TRBJ2-3; TRBD2 matches 7 bases. Germline lookup yields CDR1 SQVTM and CDR2 ANQGSEA. The J segment lost 2 bases and the V segment lost 7 bases, leaving 6 bases of the junction unmatched. The CDR3 sequence is 13 residues long.

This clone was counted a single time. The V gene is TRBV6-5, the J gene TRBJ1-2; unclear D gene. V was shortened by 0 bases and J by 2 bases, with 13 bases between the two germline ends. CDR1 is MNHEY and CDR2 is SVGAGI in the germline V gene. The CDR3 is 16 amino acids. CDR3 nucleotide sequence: TGTGCCAGCAGTTACTCACCGACAACCTCCAACTATGGCTACACCTTC. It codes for CASSYSPTTSNYGYTF.

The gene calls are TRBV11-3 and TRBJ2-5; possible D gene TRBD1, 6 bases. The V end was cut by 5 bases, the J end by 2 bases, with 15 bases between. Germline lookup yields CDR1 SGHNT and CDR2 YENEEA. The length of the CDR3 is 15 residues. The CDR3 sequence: CASSSSGQWQETQYF. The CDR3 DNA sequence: TGTGCCAGCAGCAGTTCGGGACAATGGCAAGAGACCCAGTACTTC.

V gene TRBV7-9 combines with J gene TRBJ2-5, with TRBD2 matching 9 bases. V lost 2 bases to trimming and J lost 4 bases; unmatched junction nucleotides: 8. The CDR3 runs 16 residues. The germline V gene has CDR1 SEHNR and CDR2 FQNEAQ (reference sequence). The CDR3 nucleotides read TGTGCCAGCAGCTTAATTCAACTAGCGGGTTCAGAGACCCAGTACTTC. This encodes CASSLIQLAGSETQYF.

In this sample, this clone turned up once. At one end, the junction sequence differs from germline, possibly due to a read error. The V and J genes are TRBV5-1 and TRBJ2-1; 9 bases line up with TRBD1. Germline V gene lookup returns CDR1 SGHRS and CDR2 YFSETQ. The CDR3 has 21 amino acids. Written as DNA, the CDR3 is TGCGCCAGCAGCTTGCTAAGTTTTTCGTCGTTACCCGGGACAGGGCATCCCCAAGACGTCTTC. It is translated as CASSLLSFSSLPGTGHPQDVF.

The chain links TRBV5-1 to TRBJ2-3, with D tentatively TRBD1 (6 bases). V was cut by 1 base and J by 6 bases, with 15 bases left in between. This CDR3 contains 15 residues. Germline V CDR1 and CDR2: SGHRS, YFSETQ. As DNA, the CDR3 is TGCGCCAGCAGCTTGACAGGGAACTCCGCGGATACGCAGTATTTT. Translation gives CASSLTGNSADTQYF.

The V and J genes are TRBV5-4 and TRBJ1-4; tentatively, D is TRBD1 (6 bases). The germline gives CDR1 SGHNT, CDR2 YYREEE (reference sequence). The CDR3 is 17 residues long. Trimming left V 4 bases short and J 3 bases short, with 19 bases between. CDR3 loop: CASSLRLRGSANEKLFF. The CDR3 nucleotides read TGTGCCAGCAGCCTGCGCCTCAGGGGATCTGCTAATGAAAAACTGTTTTTT.

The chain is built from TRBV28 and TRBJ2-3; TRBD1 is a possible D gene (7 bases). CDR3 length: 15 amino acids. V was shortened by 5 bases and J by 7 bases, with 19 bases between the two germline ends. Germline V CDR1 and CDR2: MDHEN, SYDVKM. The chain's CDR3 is CASSLEGQGENTQYF. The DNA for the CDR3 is TGTGCCAGCAGTCTGGAGGGGCAGGGGGAAAATACGCAGTATTTT.

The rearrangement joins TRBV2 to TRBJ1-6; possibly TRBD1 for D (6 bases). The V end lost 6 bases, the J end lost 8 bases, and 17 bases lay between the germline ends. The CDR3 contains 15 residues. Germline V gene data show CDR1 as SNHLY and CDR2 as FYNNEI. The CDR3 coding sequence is TGTGCCAGCAGCGCAATCCGGGGGGGCTATTCACCCCTCCACTTT. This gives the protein CASSAIRGGYSPLHF.

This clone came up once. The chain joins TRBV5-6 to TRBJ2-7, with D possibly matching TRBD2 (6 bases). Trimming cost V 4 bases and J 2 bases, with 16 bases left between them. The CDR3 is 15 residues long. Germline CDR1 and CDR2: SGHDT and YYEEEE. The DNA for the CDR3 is TGTGCCAGCAGCCCGCAGGGAGCGGGCACCTACGAGCAGTACTTC. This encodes CASSPQGAGTYEQYF.

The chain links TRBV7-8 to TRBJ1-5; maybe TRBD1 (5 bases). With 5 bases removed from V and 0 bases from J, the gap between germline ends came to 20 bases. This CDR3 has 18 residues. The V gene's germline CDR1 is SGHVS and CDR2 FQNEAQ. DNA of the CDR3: TGTGCCAGCAGCCCAGACAGTGGGGGGGTCGATAGCAATCAGCCCCAGCATTTT. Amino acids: CASSPDSGGVDSNQPQHF.

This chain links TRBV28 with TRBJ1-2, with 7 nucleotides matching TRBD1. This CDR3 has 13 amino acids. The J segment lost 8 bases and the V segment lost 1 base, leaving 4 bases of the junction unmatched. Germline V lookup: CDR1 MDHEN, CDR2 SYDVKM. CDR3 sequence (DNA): TGTGCCAGCAGTTTATTTCCAGGGGGAGGCTACACCTTC. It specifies CASSLFPGGGYTF.

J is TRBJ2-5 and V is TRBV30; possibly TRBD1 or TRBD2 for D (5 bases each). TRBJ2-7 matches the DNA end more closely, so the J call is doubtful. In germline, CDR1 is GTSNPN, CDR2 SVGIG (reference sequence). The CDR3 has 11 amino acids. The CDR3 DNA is TGTGCCTGGAGTATGAGGGGCGAGCAGTACTTC. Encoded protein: CAWSMRGEQYF.